This T cell receptor beta chain was retrieved from a study of beta chain features in type 1 diabetes (dated by TCRdb to between 2017 and 2018). Some background on the complete study: Mean age, gender distribution, total cell number and subset yield did not differ between patients and healthy donors. A total of 85 million to 140 million sorted cells were examined across all samples, and the number of cells per subset was strongly correlated with RNA yield. The study compared the TCRB repertoires of sorted circulating CD4+ T cell subsets in recently diagnosed type 1 diabetes patients with those in matched healthy donors. Whereas all 30 or so donors provided naive and central memory subsets, regulatory and stem cell-like memory subsets were isolated from just 8 patients and roughly 8 healthy donors.

The investigation overall reported the following: In all four CD4+ subsets, TCRB CDR3 length was moderately but significantly shorter in type 1 diabetes patients. At VDJ recombination sites, patients with type 1 diabetes made fewer insertions and deleted more nucleotides, a pattern implying thymic rearrangement abnormalities. Shorter templates might have been favored by PCR, but patient and control samples were amplified and corrected together, so both groups would have been affected equally by any skew. HLA sub-analyses involved small numbers of individuals, so any influence of HLA type on TCRB rearrangement remained unresolved. Naive, central memory and regulatory TCRB repertoires appeared to be more similar among patients than among healthy donors. Because cDNA was sequenced instead of genomic DNA, highly expressing activated cells could be over-represented, though the groups showed no difference in activation or CD3 levels.

Worth noting for this clone: No cognate antigen has been identified for it. Base qualities are missing; no much larger clone stands one base away.

The entire isolated RNA was reverse transcribed using the High Capacity cDNA Reverse Transcription Kit, and thus expressed TCRB transcripts were sequenced. Naive, central memory and regulatory T cell samples underwent deep immunoSEQ sequencing, averaging roughly 3.5 million total reads per sample. Sorted cells were lysed in RLT buffer and RNA was extracted with DNase-treated RNeasy Micro or Mini kits, depending on cell number. Each cell subset was processed separately to prevent cross-contamination, with patient and healthy donor samples processed together. The immunoSEQ multiplex PCR was used to amplify TCRB sequences from cDNA, yielding 87-bp fragments that span the CDR3 region. Sequencing of the amplicons was done on the Illumina HiSeq platform. Concerning the study's data processing: Synthetic template baselines were used to correct PCR bias computationally, reads within Hamming distance 2 were collapsed, and singletons that could not be merged were discarded. Reads were aligned against IMGT to assign V, D and J genes, CDR3 length and insertions or deletions at six rearrangement sites. Within each subset, clonotype counts were normalized to sorted cell number, and only after that were true diversity and Gini coefficients computed with the tcR R package. The overlap coefficient, calculated on TCRB nucleotide sequences, was used to measure repertoire sharing. TCRdb mirrors the immuneACCESS table, restricted to in-frame sequences. Some clones are absent from its copies; in checked studies, under half trace to an unresolved V gene, and the reason for the others is unknown. For V, J and clone size, that table is used; D and trimming come from the DNA. The sample table holds some 160,000 clones, of which 6.5% to 10% were seen once. The ten biggest clones cover over 0.5% of the sample.

There are 15 amino acids in the CDR3, from cysteine to phenylalanine inclusive. Only CDR3 DNA is held: 45 bases, read in frame from base 1. The CDR1 and CDR2 encoded by the germline V gene (reference sequence) are MNHEY and SMNVEV. V is cut back by 0 bases and J by 3 bases, with 5 bases in the junction unmatched. Each donor gave one peripheral blood draw, roughly 120 mL on average, collected into heparinised tubes. Naive, central memory, regulatory and stem cell-like memory CD4+ T cells were sorted on a BD FACSAria II using a panel including CD45RO, CCR7, CD25, CD127, CD95 and CD27. A purity above 98% was achieved for all sorted populations. Right away, PBMCs were isolated by Lymphoprep density gradient centrifugation and were stained directly, with no culture step. To minimize batch effects, samples were stained and sorted in pairs, one healthy donor with one patient per experiment.

Sequences were obtained from central memory CD4+ T cells from blood. Rearrangement joined TRBV27 to TRBJ2-7; 7 of the junction bases match TRBD2. This sequence was found in a woman younger than 35 with type 1 diabetes. The CDR3 reads as follows: CASSLSGGVGYEQYF. DNA sequence: TGTGCCAGCAGTTTATCGGGGGGGGTCGGCTACGAGCAGTACTTC.